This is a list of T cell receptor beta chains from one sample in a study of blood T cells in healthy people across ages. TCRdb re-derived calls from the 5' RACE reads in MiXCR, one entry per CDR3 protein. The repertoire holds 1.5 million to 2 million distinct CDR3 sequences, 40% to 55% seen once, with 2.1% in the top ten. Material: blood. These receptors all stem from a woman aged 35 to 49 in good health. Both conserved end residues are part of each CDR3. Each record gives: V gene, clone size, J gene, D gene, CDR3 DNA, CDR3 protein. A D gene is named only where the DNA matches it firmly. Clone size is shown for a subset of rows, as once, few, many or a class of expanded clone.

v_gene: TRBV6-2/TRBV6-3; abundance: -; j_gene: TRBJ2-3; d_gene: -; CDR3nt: TGTGCCAGCAGTCCCGGGGGACGGGGGACAGATACGCAGTATTTT; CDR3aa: CASSPGGRGTDTQYF
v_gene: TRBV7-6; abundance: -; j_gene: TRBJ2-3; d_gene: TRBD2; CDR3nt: TGTGCCAGCAGCTTGGGCGCGGGCGGACTAGCGGGGGTACAAGATACGCAGTATTTT; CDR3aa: CASSLGAGGLAGVQDTQYF
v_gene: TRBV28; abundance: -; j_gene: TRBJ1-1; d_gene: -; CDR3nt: TGTGCCAGCAGTACCGACAGTGGGAGAACTGAAGCTTTCTTT; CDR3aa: CASSTDSGRTEAFF
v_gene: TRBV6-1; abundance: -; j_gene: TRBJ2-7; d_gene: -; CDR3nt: TGTGCCAGCAGTGAAGCCCTGGGAGGGGGAGTAAGGTCCTACGAGCAGTACTTC; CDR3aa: CASSEALGGGVRSYEQYF
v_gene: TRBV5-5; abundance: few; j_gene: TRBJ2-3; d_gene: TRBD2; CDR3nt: TGTGCCAGCAGCTTACGAACTAGCGACGGCCGTACGCAGTATTTT; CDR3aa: CASSLRTSDGRTQYF
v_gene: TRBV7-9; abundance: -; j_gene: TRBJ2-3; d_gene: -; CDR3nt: TGTGCCAGCAGCCCGAGGGGGGGGCAGGCAGATACGCAGTATTTT; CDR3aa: CASSPRGGQADTQYF
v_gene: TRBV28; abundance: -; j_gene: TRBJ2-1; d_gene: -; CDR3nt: TGTGCCAGCGGGCGGGGTTTTAACAATGAGCAGTTCTTC; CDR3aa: CASGRGFNNEQFF
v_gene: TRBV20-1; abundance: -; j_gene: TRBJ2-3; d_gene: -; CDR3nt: TGCAGTGCTAGATTCCGGACTGTAGATACGCAGTATTTT; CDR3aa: CSARFRTVDTQYF
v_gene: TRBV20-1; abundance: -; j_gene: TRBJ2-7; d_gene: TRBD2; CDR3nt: TGCAGTGCTAGGGGGCTAGCGGAATATTACAATGAGCAGTACTTC; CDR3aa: CSARGLAEYYNEQYF
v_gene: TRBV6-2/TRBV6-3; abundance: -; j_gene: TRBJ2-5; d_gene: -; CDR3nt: TGTGCCAGCAGGAATCCCCCTCAAGAGACCCAGTACTTC; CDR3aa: CASRNPPQETQYF
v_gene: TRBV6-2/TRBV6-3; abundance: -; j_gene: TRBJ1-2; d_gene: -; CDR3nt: TGTGCCAGCAGTCCCCTAGGGGGGCGCGACTATGGCTACACCTTC; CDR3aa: CASSPLGGRDYGYTF
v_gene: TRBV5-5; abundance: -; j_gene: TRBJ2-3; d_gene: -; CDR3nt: TGTGCCAGCAGCTTGGCGGCGGGGCCACCCACAGATACGCAGTATTTT; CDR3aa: CASSLAAGPPTDTQYF
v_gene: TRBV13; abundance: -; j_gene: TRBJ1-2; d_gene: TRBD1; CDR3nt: TGTGCCAGCAGCCCCGGGCGGGACAGTCAGGGCTACACCTTC; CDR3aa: CASSPGRDSQGYTF
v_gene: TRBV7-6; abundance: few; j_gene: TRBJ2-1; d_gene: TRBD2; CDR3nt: TGTGCCAGCAGCTTAGCGGGACTAGCGGTATACAATGAGCAGTTCTTC; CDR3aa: CASSLAGLAVYNEQFF
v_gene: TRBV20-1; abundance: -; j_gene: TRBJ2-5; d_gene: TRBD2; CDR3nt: TGCAGTGCTGATCCCCCATACGGGACTAGCGGGGGCCAGACCCAGTACTTC; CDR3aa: CSADPPYGTSGGQTQYF
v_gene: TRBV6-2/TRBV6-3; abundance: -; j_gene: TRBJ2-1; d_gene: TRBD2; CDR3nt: TGTGCCAGCAGCCCCTACCCGGAGCGGGGGGGTGACAATGAGCAGTTCTTC; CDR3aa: CASSPYPERGGDNEQFF
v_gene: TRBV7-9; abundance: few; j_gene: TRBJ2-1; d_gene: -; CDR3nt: TGTGCCAGCAGCCATCCTAGCGCCGATGAGCAGTTCTTC; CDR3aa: CASSHPSADEQFF
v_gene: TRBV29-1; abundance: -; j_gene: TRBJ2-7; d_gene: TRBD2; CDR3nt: TGCAGCGTTCAAAGCGGGGGGGCCTTCTACGAGCAGTACTTC; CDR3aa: CSVQSGGAFYEQYF
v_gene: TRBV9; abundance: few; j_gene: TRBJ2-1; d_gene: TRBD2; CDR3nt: TGTGCCAGCAGCTCGAGGGAGGGAACTAGGAGAGGCAATGAGCAGTTCTTC; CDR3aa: CASSSREGTRRGNEQFF
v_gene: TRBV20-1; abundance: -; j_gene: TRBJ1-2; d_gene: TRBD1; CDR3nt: TGCAGTGCTTCCCAAGGGGGACAGGGTCCCCTCTATGGCTACACCTTC; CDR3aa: CSASQGGQGPLYGYTF
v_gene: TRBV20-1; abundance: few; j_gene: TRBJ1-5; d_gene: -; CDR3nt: TGCAGTGCTCAGGATAGCAATCAGCCCCAGCATTTT; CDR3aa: CSAQDSNQPQHF
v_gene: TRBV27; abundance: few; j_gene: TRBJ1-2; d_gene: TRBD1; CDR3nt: TGTGCCAGCAGTAAAACAGGGGAACTGAACTATGGCTACACCTTC; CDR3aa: CASSKTGELNYGYTF
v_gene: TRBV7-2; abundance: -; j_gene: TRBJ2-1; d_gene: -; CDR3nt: TGTGCCAGCAGCCTAACTCTGGGGGTCCCTACGGCTTACAATGAGCAGTTCTTC; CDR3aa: CASSLTLGVPTAYNEQFF
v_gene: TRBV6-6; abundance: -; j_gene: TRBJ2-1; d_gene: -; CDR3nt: TGTGCCAGCAGTTACTCGGGGACGGAAAATGAGCAGTTCTTC; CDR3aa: CASSYSGTENEQFF
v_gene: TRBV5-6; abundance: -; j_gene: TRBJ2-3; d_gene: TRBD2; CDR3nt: TGTGCCAGCAGCTCACCGGGACTAGCGGACACAGATACGCAGTATTTT; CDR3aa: CASSSPGLADTDTQYF
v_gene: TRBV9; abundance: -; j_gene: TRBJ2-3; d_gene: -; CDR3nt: TGTGCCAGCTCCACGAGGGGGGACCACACAGATACGCAGTATTTT; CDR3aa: CASSTRGDHTDTQYF
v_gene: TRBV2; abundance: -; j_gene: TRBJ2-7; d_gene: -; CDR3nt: TGTGCCAGCAGTGAGAACCCTACAGGTTACGAGCAGTACTTC; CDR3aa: CASSENPTGYEQYF